What follows describes a single T cell receptor (beta chain). The target antigen is unknown. This sample stems from a study of cytomegalovirus exposure and HLA in healthy donors. On the study more broadly: It was reported in a later analysis that the 100 to 150 validation repertoires used the same platform as the 650 to 800 first-cohort repertoires. Study-level points and caveats: Most observed TCR sequences were rare, whereas some public TCRs were detected in many donors. Clusters of TCRs from the first cohort tended to co-occur in the approximately 120 validation repertoires (as a later analysis found).

Clones were sequenced by immunoSEQ multiplex PCR, and TCRdb holds only the in-frame ones, with some missing. The sample has around 230,000 clones; 75% to 90% are singletons. This CDR3 spans 18 amino acids. In germline, CDR1 is SGHVS, CDR2 FQNEAQ. V shed 0 bases and J shed 0 bases, with 15 bases lying between them. The sequenced sample was PBMCs. This sequence joins TRBV7-8 and TRBJ1-3; D remains unclear. This clonotype was obtained from a woman aged 25 to 45 in good health and CMV-seropositive. In DNA, the CDR3 is TGTGCCAGCAGCTTAGCGCGTCCCGCGGACTACTCTGGAAACACCATATATTTT. Its protein product is CASSLARPADYSGNTIYF.